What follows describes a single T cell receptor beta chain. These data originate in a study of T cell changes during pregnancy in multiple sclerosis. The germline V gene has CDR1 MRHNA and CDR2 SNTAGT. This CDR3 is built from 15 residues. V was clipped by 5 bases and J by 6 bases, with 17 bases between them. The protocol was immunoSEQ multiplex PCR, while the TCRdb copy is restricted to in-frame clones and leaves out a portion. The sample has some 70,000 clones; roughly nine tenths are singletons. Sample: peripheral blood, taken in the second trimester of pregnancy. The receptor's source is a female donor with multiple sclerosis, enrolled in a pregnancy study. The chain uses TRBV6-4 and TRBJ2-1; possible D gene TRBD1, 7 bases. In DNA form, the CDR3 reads TGTGCCAGCAGTCCCCAGGGGGGCAATGGCAATGAGCAGTTCTTC. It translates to CASSPQGGNGNEQFF.